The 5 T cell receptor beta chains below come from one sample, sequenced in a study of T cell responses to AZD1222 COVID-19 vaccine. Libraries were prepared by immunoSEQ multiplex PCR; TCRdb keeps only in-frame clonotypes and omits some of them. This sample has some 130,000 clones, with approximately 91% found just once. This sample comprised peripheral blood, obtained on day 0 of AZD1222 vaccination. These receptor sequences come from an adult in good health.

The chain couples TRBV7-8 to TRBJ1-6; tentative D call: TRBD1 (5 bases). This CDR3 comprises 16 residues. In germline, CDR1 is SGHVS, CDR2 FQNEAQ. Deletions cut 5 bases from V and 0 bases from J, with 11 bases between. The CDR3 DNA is TGTGCCAGCAGCCCGGAGGGGTTCTCCTATAATTCACCCCTCCACTTT. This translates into CASSPEGFSYNSPLHF.

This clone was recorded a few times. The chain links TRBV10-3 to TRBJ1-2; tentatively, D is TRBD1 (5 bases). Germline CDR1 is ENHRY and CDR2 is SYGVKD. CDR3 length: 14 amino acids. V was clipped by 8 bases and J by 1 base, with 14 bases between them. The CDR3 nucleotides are TGTGCCATCCGGGGGGAGGGCAATAACTATGGCTACACCTTC. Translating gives CAIRGEGNNYGYTF.

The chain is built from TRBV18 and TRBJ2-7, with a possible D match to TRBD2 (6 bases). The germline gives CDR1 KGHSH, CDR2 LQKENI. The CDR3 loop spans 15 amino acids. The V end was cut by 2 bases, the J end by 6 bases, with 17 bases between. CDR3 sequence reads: CASSPDIASSAEQYF. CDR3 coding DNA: TGTGCCAGCTCACCAGACATTGCATCTAGCGCCGAGCAGTACTTC.

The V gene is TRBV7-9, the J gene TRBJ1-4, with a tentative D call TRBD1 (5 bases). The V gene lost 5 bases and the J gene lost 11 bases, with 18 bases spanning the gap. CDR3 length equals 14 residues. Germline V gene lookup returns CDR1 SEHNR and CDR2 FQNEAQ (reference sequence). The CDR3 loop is CASSTQESAGKLFF. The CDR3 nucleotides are TGTGCCAGCAGCACCCAAGAGAGCGCAGGGAAACTGTTTTTT.

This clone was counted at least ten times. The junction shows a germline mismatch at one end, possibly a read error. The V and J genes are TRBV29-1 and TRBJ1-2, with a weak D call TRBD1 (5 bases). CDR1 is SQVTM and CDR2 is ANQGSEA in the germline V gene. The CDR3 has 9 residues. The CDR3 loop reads CSFDEGSTF. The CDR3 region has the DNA TGCAGCTTTGATGAGGGGTCCACCTTC.